The 23 T cell receptor beta chains below come from one sample, sequenced in a study of shared clonotypes between healthy human individuals. Data came from immunoSEQ multiplex PCR; TCRdb stores just in-frame clones and leaves some out. The sample lists hundreds of thousands of clones; roughly 70% were seen once. The sequenced material came from memory CD4+ T cells sorted from blood. Subset meaning: CD45RA-negative fraction. Receptors originate from a woman aged 30 to 39 in good health.

This chain links TRBV20-1 with TRBJ2-3; D call uncertain. Trimming left V 6 bases short and J 6 bases short, with 10 bases between. The CDR3 sequence is 11 residues long. CDR1 DFQATT and CDR2 SNEGSKA come from the germline V gene (reference sequence). In nucleotides, the CDR3 is TGCAGTGCGGCCCAGGCGGATACGCAGTATTTT. Its translation is CSAAQADTQYF.

This clone was picked up a small number of times. J is TRBJ1-5 and V is TRBV7-9; D unresolved. Germline V gene sequence: CDR1 SEHNR, CDR2 FQNEAQ (reference sequence). V was cut by 5 bases and J by 5 bases, with 16 bases left in between. There are 15 residues in the CDR3. In nucleotides, the CDR3 is TGTGCCAGCAGCCCCACAGCCGGTGGGGATCAGCCCCAGCATTTT. It is translated as CASSPTAGGDQPQHF.

This clone has only a few counts. The gene calls are TRBV5-4 and TRBJ2-1, with 8 bases matching TRBD2. The J segment lost 3 bases and the V segment lost 4 bases, leaving 6 bases of the junction unmatched. The CDR3 has 15 residues. Germline V gene sequence: CDR1 SGHNT, CDR2 YYREEE (reference sequence). DNA of the CDR3: TGTGCCAGCAGCCGCACTAGCGGAGACTACAATGAGCAGTTCTTC. Translation gives CASSRTSGDYNEQFF. Combining the CDR3 with reference TRBV5-4 and TRBJ2-1 gives the whole variable domain ETGVTQSPTHLIKTRGQQVTLRCSSQSGHNTVSWYQQALGQGPQFIFQYYREEENGRGNFPPRFSGLQFPNYSSELNVNALELDDSALYLCASSRTSGDYNEQFFGPGTRLTVL.

As for this clone: A read error may account for a junction end that differs from germline. CDR3: CASNMESSEQYF. CDR3 nucleotides: TGTGCCAGCAACATGGAGTCCTCCGAGCAGTACTTC. This chain uses TRBV27 with TRBJ2-7; D unclear. CDR3 size: 12 residues. The germline V gene has CDR1 MNHEY and CDR2 SMNVEV (reference sequence).

V gene TRBV6-5 combines with J gene TRBJ2-7; 15 bases map to TRBD2. The CDR3 sequence is 15 residues long. V gave up 5 bases and J gave up 6 bases; unmatched junction bases: 5. Germline V gives CDR1 MNHEY, CDR2 SVGAGI. The CDR3 nucleotides are TGTGCCAGCAGTGCCCCGGGACTAGCGGGAGGCGAGCAGTACTTC. This gives the protein CASSAPGLAGGEQYF.

This sequence joins TRBV11-2 and TRBJ2-1; D gene uncertain. Germline V CDR1 and CDR2: SGHAT, FQNNGV. This CDR3 has 13 residues. Trimming took off 11 bases at V and 9 bases at J, with 20 bases between the two ends. For the CDR3, the DNA is TGTGCCCTTAAAGAGGTTCCGATGGGTGAGCAGTTCTTC. Protein sequence: CALKEVPMGEQFF.

The genes are TRBV25-1 and TRBJ2-4; D perhaps matches TRBD1 (6 bases). V shed 2 bases and J shed 2 bases, with 19 bases lying between them. The germline CDR1 and CDR2 sequences are MGHDK and SYGVNS. The CDR3 has 18 amino acids. CDR3 nucleotides: TGTGCCAGCAGTGAAGAAGATCGGACAGACGTATCCAAAAACATTCAGTACTTC. Translated, it gives CASSEEDRTDVSKNIQYF.

V gene TRBV6-5 combines with J gene TRBJ2-2; 7 bases fit TRBD2. Germline values: CDR1 MNHEY, CDR2 SVGAGI. The CDR3 is 13 amino acids. Germline trimming cut 8 bases from V and 2 bases from J; bases unmatched to any gene: 2. CDR3: CASGRGNTGELFF. The CDR3 bases are TGTGCCAGCGGGAGGGGCAACACCGGGGAGCTGTTTTTT.

This chain uses TRBV19 with TRBJ2-3; 9 positions agree with TRBD1. Trimming took 7 bases from V and 4 from J; bases not matched to a gene: 9. This CDR3 spans 15 amino acids. CDR1 and CDR2 from the germline V gene are LNHDA and SQIVND (reference sequence). The CDR3 loop reads CASMDRGGGADTQYF. The CDR3 DNA is TGTGCCAGTATGGACAGGGGAGGGGGGGCAGATACGCAGTATTTT.

The V and J genes are TRBV6-1 and TRBJ2-7, with TRBD1 identical over 10 bases. CDR1 is MNHNS and CDR2 is SASEGT in the germline V gene. The CDR3 loop spans 15 amino acids. After removal of 4 bases from V and 1 base from J, the junction contained 4 bases not matched to a gene. The CDR3 DNA reads TGTGCCAGCAGTGGACCGGGACAGGGGTCCTACGAGCAGTACTTC. Translating it yields CASSGPGQGSYEQYF.

The chain couples TRBV7-6 to TRBJ2-1; 7 nucleotides agree with TRBD2. This CDR3 is 15 amino acids long. CDR1 is SGHVS and CDR2 is FNYEAQ in the germline V gene. The J segment lost 3 bases and the V segment lost 1 base, leaving 3 bases of the junction unmatched. The CDR3 region has the DNA TGTGCCAGCAGCTTAGTGGCGGGGGTCTACAATGAGCAGTTCTTC. Translation: CASSLVAGVYNEQFF.

The chain recombines TRBV12-5 with TRBJ2-3; D unclear. The length of the CDR3 is 16 residues. Germline V gene sequence: CDR1 LGHNT, CDR2 FRNRAP. Trimming took 1 base from V and 1 from J, leaving 12 bases between them. Here the CDR3 DNA reads TGTGCTAGTGGTTTGGGGCAGGCTGGGGGCACAGATACGCAGTATTTT. Amino acid sequence: CASGLGQAGGTDTQYF.

The genes are TRBV7-2 and TRBJ2-2, with D maybe TRBD2 (6 bases). V was pared by 3 bases and J by 5 bases, with 13 bases between. Germline CDR1 reads SGHTA; CDR2 reads FQGNSA. This CDR3 has 15 amino acids. DNA of the CDR3: TGTGCCAGCAGCTTTACCGGGACTCCGACCGGGGAGCTGTTTTTT. Translating it yields CASSFTGTPTGELFF.

The V and J genes are TRBV6-5 and TRBJ1-4, with a tentative D call TRBD1 (6 bases). The CDR3 sequence is 15 residues long. Germline CDR1 reads MNHEY; CDR2 reads SVGAGI. Trimming shortened V by 4 bases and J by 4 bases, and 13 bases separated the two germline ends. CDR3: CASSSQGGGNEKLFF. The DNA of the CDR3 is TGTGCCAGCAGTTCCCAGGGAGGGGGTAATGAAAAACTGTTTTTT.

The rearrangement links TRBV28 to TRBJ2-7, with D possibly being TRBD2 (5 bases). This CDR3 contains 14 residues. Germline V gene sequence: CDR1 MDHEN, CDR2 SYDVKM. The V and J ends lost 6 bases and 1 base respectively, with 13 bases between them. The CDR3 loop reads CASRSWTGSYEQYF. The CDR3 bases are TGTGCCAGCAGATCCTGGACTGGATCCTACGAGCAGTACTTC.

The rearrangement links TRBV5-1 to TRBJ2-1; D is uncertain. The CDR3 is 15 residues long. Trimming stripped 0 bases from V and 2 bases from J, with 9 bases between. CDR1 SGHRS and CDR2 YFSETQ come from the germline V gene. The CDR3 here is CASSLGSAAYNEQFF. In nucleotides, the CDR3 is TGCGCCAGCAGCTTGGGCTCCGCCGCCTACAATGAGCAGTTCTTC.

The V and J genes are TRBV28 and TRBJ1-2; a possible D gene is TRBD1 (5 bases). Trimming took off 4 bases at V and 2 bases at J, with 5 bases between the two ends. CDR1 is MDHEN, CDR2 SYDVKM, per germline. This CDR3 is 12 amino acids long. As DNA, the CDR3 is TGTGCCAGCAGTTGGGACAACTATGGCTACACCTTC. Translating it yields CASSWDNYGYTF.

The chain carries TRBV5-1 and TRBJ1-2, with D uncertain. CDR3 length equals 13 residues. In germline, CDR1 is SGHRS, CDR2 YFSETQ. V dropped 0 bases and J dropped 7 bases, with 10 bases sitting between them. In DNA, the CDR3 is TGCGCCAGCAGCTTGGGGGTTACGAGTGGCTACACCTTC. Translated, it gives CASSLGVTSGYTF. Filled out from reference TRBV5-1 and TRBJ1-2, the complete variable domain reads KAGVTQTPRYLIKTRGQQVTLSCSPISGHRSVSWYQQTPGQGLQFLFEYFSETQRNKGNFPGRFSGRQFSNSRSEMNVSTLELGDSALYLCASSLGVTSGYTFGSGTRLTVV.

The chain joins TRBV11-1 to TRBJ2-5, with D unresolved. V shed 1 base and J shed 0 bases, with 0 bases lying between them. The length of the CDR3 is 12 residues. Germline CDR1 is SGHAT and CDR2 is FQDESV (reference sequence). CDR3 DNA sequence: TGTGCCAGCAGCTTAGACCAAGAGACCCAGTACTTC. Its protein is CASSLDQETQYF.

The DNA of the CDR3 is TGTGCCAGCAGTAGAGGGGCGGGAGCTTTCGCTGAGACCCAGTACTTC. Translating it yields CASSRGAGAFAETQYF. The chain combines TRBV6-6 with TRBJ2-5; 7 nucleotides match TRBD2. The CDR3 consists of 16 residues. Trimming removed 5 bases from V and 5 bases from J; junction bases left unmatched: 14. The germline V gene has CDR1 MNHNY and CDR2 SVGAGI (reference sequence).

This clone occurred a few times. The V gene is TRBV2, the J gene TRBJ2-7, with a weak D call TRBD1 (5 bases). Trimming removed 4 bases at V and 3 bases at J, with 7 bases between. Germline-derived CDR1 and CDR2 are SNHLY and FYNNEI. This CDR3 has 12 amino acids. The CDR3 loop reads CASSGQHYEQYF. DNA of the CDR3: TGTGCCAGCAGTGGACAGCACTACGAGCAGTACTTC.

CDR3 nucleotides: TGTGCCAGCAGTGAATGGGGGTCAGGACCTTACGAGCAGTACTTC. It translates to CASSEWGSGPYEQYF. The chain uses TRBV25-1 and TRBJ2-5; either TRBD1 or TRBD2 may fit D (5 bases each). The J call is doubtful: the DNA matches TRBJ2-7 better. The CDR3 has 15 residues. From germline, CDR1 is MGHDK and CDR2 SYGVNS.

The chain links TRBV15 to TRBJ1-1; a possible D gene is TRBD1 (6 bases). V was cut by 1 base and J by 2 bases, with 14 bases left in between. The CDR3 spans 16 residues. CDR1 and CDR2 from the germline V gene are LNHNV and YYDKDF (reference sequence). As DNA, the CDR3 is TGTGCCACCAGCAGAGGAGGCACAGGGAGAAACACTGAAGCTTTCTTT. The encoded protein is CATSRGGTGRNTEAFF. Variable domain in full (rest from reference TRBV15 and TRBJ1-1): DAMVIQNPRYQVTQFGKPVTLSCSQTLNHNVMYWYQQKSSQAPKLLFHYYDKDFNNEADTPDNFQSRRPNTSFCFLDIRSPGLGDTAMYLCATSRGGTGRNTEAFFGQGTRLTVV.